What follows are 9 T cell receptor beta chains derived from one specimen sequenced in a study of radiation and T cells in renal cell carcinoma. Libraries were prepared by immunoSEQ multiplex PCR; TCRdb keeps only in-frame clonotypes and omits some of them. The table lists some 150,000 clones, about nine tenths of them singletons, with 10% to 15% in the top ten. Time point meaning: blood 2 weeks post-SBRT. Treatment noted: 15 Gy SBRT to primary tumor, nephrectomy 4 weeks later. The sample in question was blood, obtained from a patient whose treatment included radiotherapy and nephrectomy. The receptors originated from a woman aged 45-59 years with renal cell carcinoma.

CDR3 region: CASSQDLLSGHVNEQFF. The CDR3 nucleotides read TGCGCCAGCAGCCAAGATCTTCTTTCGGGACACGTCAATGAGCAGTTCTTC. V usage is TRBV4-1 and J usage is TRBJ2-1, with D perhaps TRBD1 (6 bases). Looked up from germline, CDR1 is MGHRA and CDR2 is YSYEKL. V dropped 0 bases and J dropped 6 bases, with 18 bases sitting between them. CDR3 length equals 17 residues.

The V call is TRBV2, the J call TRBJ2-7; 8 bases align to TRBD1. CDR1 and CDR2 (germline): SNHLY, FYNNEI. V lost 4 bases to trimming and J lost 4 bases; unmatched junction nucleotides: 6. This CDR3 is 14 amino acids long. In DNA, the CDR3 is TGTGCCAGCAGTGTAGGACAGGGACATTACGAGCAGTACTTC. Amino acids: CASSVGQGHYEQYF. Full variable domain (outside the CDR3, taken from reference TRBV2 and TRBJ2-7): EPEVTQTPSHQVTQMGQEVILRCVPISNHLYFYWYRQILGQKVEFLVSFYNNEISEKSEIFDDQFSVERPDGSNFTLKIRSTKLEDSAMYFCASSVGQGHYEQYFGPGTRLTVT.

V and J are TRBV5-1 and TRBJ1-4, with D maybe TRBD1 (5 bases). The V end was cut by 4 bases, the J end by 0 bases, with 13 bases between. The CDR3 is 16 residues long. From germline, CDR1 is SGHRS and CDR2 YFSETQ. The CDR3 here is CASSPGRFATNEKLFF. DNA for the CDR3: TGCGCCAGCAGCCCGGGACGGTTTGCAACTAATGAAAAACTGTTTTTT.

V gene TRBV7-2 combines with J gene TRBJ1-4; a weak D match, TRBD1 (6 bases). The germline V and J ends were trimmed by 2 bases and 7 bases, with 11 bases remaining between them. This CDR3 is built from 14 residues. CDR1 is SGHTA, CDR2 FQGNSA, per germline. CDR3 residues: CASSLNGGGEKLFF. In DNA, the CDR3 is TGTGCCAGCAGCTTAAACGGAGGGGGTGAAAAACTGTTTTTT.

The chain carries TRBV7-9 and TRBJ2-1; D may match TRBD1 or TRBD2 (5 bases each). The CDR3 loop spans 15 amino acids. Per the germline V gene, CDR1 is SEHNR and CDR2 is FQNEAQ (reference sequence). Trimming stripped 1 base from V and 9 bases from J, with 16 bases between. The CDR3 coding sequence is TGTGCCAGCAGCTTAGGTGTTCCGACGGGGCTTGAGCAGTTCTTC. It is translated as CASSLGVPTGLEQFF.

This sequence joins TRBV6-1 and TRBJ1-1; D might be TRBD1 (5 bases). The V end lost 8 bases, the J end lost 3 bases, and 16 bases lay between the germline ends. This CDR3 comprises 14 residues. Germline assignment: CDR1 MNHNS and CDR2 SASEGT. The CDR3 sequence: CASAIGGGYTEAFF. Written as DNA, the CDR3 is TGTGCCAGCGCCATTGGGGGAGGGTACACTGAAGCTTTCTTT.

This clone showed up just once. The V gene is TRBV6-5, the J gene TRBJ2-6; D remains unclear. The CDR3 consists of 15 residues. The germline V gene has CDR1 MNHEY and CDR2 SVGAGI. With 2 bases removed from V and 0 bases from J, the gap between germline ends came to 5 bases. CDR3 DNA: TGTGCCAGCAGTTACATCGCCTCTGGGGCCAACGTCCTGACTTTC. Protein sequence: CASSYIASGANVLTF.

This CDR3 is CASSEARRQGAKGNTIYF. The DNA for the CDR3 is TGTGCCAGCAGTGAAGCGCGGCGACAGGGGGCGAAAGGAAACACCATATATTTT. V usage is TRBV6-1 and J usage is TRBJ1-3, with 10 bases lining up with TRBD1. This CDR3 region has 18 residues. J was trimmed by 4 bases and V by 0 bases; bases with no gene match: 9. Per germline, CDR1 MNHNS and CDR2 SASEGT.

This clone was seen more than once but under ten times. The V and J genes are TRBV7-6 and TRBJ2-2, with D uncertain. Trimming removed 5 bases at V and 5 bases at J, with 15 bases between. The length of the CDR3 is 15 residues. Germline CDR1 reads SGHVS; CDR2 reads FNYEAQ. For the CDR3, the DNA is TGTGCCAGCAGCCAACGAAATGTCCCGACCGGGGAGCTGTTTTTT. As protein: CASSQRNVPTGELFF.